Listed below are T cell receptor beta chains from one sample, sequenced in a study of blood T cells in healthy people across ages. TCRdb independently ran MiXCR on the 5' RACE reads; one entry per CDR3 protein. This repertoire shows over a million distinct CDR3 sequences, around 43% found once; its top ten account for approximately 20%. Sequences were obtained from blood. Receptor source: an older woman in good health. The CDR3 runs from the conserved cysteine through the conserved F or W. The order of the fields is clone size, J gene, D gene, V gene, CDR3 DNA, CDR3 protein. D genes are given only for firm matches. Where a row states a size, it is once, few, many or the class of an expanded clone; other rows omit it.

many | TRBJ2-7 | NA | TRBV3-1 | TGTGCCAGCAGCCAGTACTACCCGTCCTACGAGCAGTACTTC | CASSQYYPSYEQYF
few | TRBJ2-7 | TRBD1 | TRBV12-3/TRBV12-4 | TGTGCCAGCACCAGGACAGGGGTCGAGCAGTACTTC | CASTRTGVEQYF
NA | TRBJ2-7 | NA | TRBV28 | TGTGCCAGCAGTTCAACATCCTTGGACTACGAGCAGTACTTC | CASSSTSLDYEQYF
NA | TRBJ1-2 | TRBD1 | TRBV7-2 | TGTGCCAGTAGCAACCGGGACAGGGTTCGGAGCGGCCACACCTTC | CASSNRDRVRSGHTF
few | TRBJ2-1 | NA | TRBV4-1 | TGCGCCAGCAGCCAAGATAACAGCTACAATGAGCAGTTCTTC | CASSQDNSYNEQFF
few | TRBJ2-1 | NA | TRBV5-1 | TGCGCCAGCAGCTTGGACCCCACAGGTCCCCGTAAGGGGAATGAGCAGTTCTTC | CASSLDPTGPRKGNEQFF
few | TRBJ2-7 | NA | TRBV6-5 | TGTGCCAGCACCACCGGGACAAGTGTTGAGCAGTACTTC | CASTTGTSVEQYF
NA | TRBJ2-6 | TRBD2 | TRBV5-1 | TGCGCCAGCAGCTTGGCCTCCTCGCGGGAGGATAAGTTGGCCAACGTCCTGACTTTC | CASSLASSREDKLANVLTF
NA | TRBJ2-4 | NA | TRBV12-3/TRBV12-4 | TGTGCCAGCAGTTTAGCGCTGGACGTCTCAGGAGAGGTGGGGGGAAAAAACATTCAGTACTTC | CASSLALDVSGEVGGKNIQYF
few | TRBJ1-2 | NA | TRBV30 | TGTGCCTGGAGTTTGGGGGCCCCTGACGGCTACACCTTC | CAWSLGAPDGYTF
NA | TRBJ2-3 | NA | TRBV7-2 | TGTGCCAGCAGCATTAGAGGGGACTCCCGCACAGATACGCAGTATTTT | CASSIRGDSRTDTQYF
NA | TRBJ2-3 | NA | TRBV21-1 | TGTGCCAGCAGAAAAACCGGGACGGGGAGCACAGATACGCAGTATTTT | CASRKTGTGSTDTQYF
NA | TRBJ2-5 | NA | TRBV5-6 | TGTGCCAGCAGCCCAAGGACAACCATCAAGGAGACCCAGTACTTC | CASSPRTTIKETQYF
NA | TRBJ2-2 | TRBD2 | TRBV12-3/TRBV12-4 | TGTGCCAGCACCCCGAGGGTAGCGGGAGCCACCGGGGAGCTGTTTTTT | CASTPRVAGATGELFF
NA | TRBJ2-1 | NA | TRBV9 | TGTGCCAGCAGCGCAGCCAACGACAATGAGCAGTTCTTC | CASSAANDNEQFF
NA | TRBJ2-3 | NA | TRBV20-1 | TGCAGTGCTAGAGGGAGGGTATCCTGGCCAGATACGCAGTATTTT | CSARGRVSWPDTQYF
few | TRBJ2-7 | NA | TRBV7-9 | TGTGCCAGCAGCTTAGGAAGGGGAGGTCCCTACGAGCAGTACTTC | CASSLGRGGPYEQYF
NA | TRBJ2-1 | NA | TRBV27 | TGTGCCAGCAGTGATCTGGAGACCCAGTTCTTC | CASSDLETQFF
NA | TRBJ1-5 | NA | TRBV21-1 | TGTGCCAGCAGCAATCCACAGGGTACATCTTTACGTAGCAATCAGCCCCAGCATTTT | CASSNPQGTSLRSNQPQHF
few | TRBJ2-1 | TRBD2 | TRBV6-5 | TGTGCCAGCAGTTTTAGCGGGACTCCTAACAATGAGCAGTTCTTC | CASSFSGTPNNEQFF
NA | TRBJ1-5 | NA | TRBV6-2/TRBV6-3 | TGTGCCAGCAGTTACGGTAACAGGGCCCAGCCCCAGCATTTT | CASSYGNRAQPQHF
NA | TRBJ1-1 | NA | TRBV11-2 | TGTGCCAGCAGCTTAGCCGAGGTCAGGGAAGCTTTCTTT | CASSLAEVREAFF
NA | TRBJ2-7 | NA | TRBV15 | TGTGCCACCCGCACCAAACCGGGACACAACTACGAGCAGTACTTC | CATRTKPGHNYEQYF
few | TRBJ1-4 | TRBD1 | TRBV29-1 | TGCAGCGCCCGGGACAGGGACGGAGGGGAAAAACTGTTTTTT | CSARDRDGGEKLFF
many | TRBJ1-2 | NA | TRBV6-5 | TGTGCCAGCAGAGGGTTCTACTATGGCTACACCTTC | CASRGFYYGYTF
NA | TRBJ2-3 | TRBD2 | TRBV29-1 | TGCAGCGTGACCGGACTAGAGGGGGATACGCAGTATTTT | CSVTGLEGDTQYF
few | TRBJ2-1 | NA | TRBV11-1 | TGTGCCAGCAGCTTAACCTTGGGGGCATACTCCTACAATGAGCAGTTCTTC | CASSLTLGAYSYNEQFF
NA | TRBJ2-1 | NA | TRBV6-1 | TGTGCCAGCACCCCTAGTGAGGGGGTTGGGAATGAGCAGTTCTTC | CASTPSEGVGNEQFF
NA | TRBJ2-3 | TRBD2 | TRBV12-3/TRBV12-4 | TGTGCCAGCAGGACTAGCGGGGGGACTAGCACAGATACGCAGTATTTT | CASRTSGGTSTDTQYF
few | TRBJ2-3 | TRBD2 | TRBV20-1 | TGCAGTGGGACTAGCGGGAGGGCGGGTGCAGATACGCAGTATTTT | CSGTSGRAGADTQYF
few | TRBJ2-7 | NA | TRBV10-2 | TGCGCCAGCAAGAAAGCGGGTGGCTACGAGCAGTACTTC | CASKKAGGYEQYF
few | TRBJ2-5 | TRBD1 | TRBV4-1 | TGCGCCAGCAGCCATTCGGGACAGCCCATCGAGACCCAGTACTTC | CASSHSGQPIETQYF
NA | TRBJ2-3 | NA | TRBV28 | TGTGCCAGCAGCGCCCCTAGGGATGGCACAGATACGCAGTATTTT | CASSAPRDGTDTQYF
NA | TRBJ2-6 | NA | TRBV5-5 | TGTGCCAGCAGCTTGGCGCCCAACAGGGCTGGGGCCAACGTCCTGACTTTC | CASSLAPNRAGANVLTF
few | TRBJ2-7 | NA | TRBV5-1 | TGCGCCAGCAGCACTCAGGGTATCGAGCAGTACTTC | CASSTQGIEQYF
NA | TRBJ2-1 | TRBD2 | TRBV29-1 | TGCAGCGTCGATCGGACTAGCGAGCGAAACAATGAGCAGTTCTTC | CSVDRTSERNNEQFF
many | TRBJ2-7 | TRBD1 | TRBV12-3/TRBV12-4 | TGTGCCAGCAGCTTGACAGGGAGTCGCTACGAGCAGTACTTC | CASSLTGSRYEQYF
NA | TRBJ2-1 | TRBD2 | TRBV27 | TGTGCCAGCAGTTTAGCTAGCGGTTATGGAAATGAGCGGTTCTTC | CASSLASGYGNERFF
many | TRBJ2-3 | NA | TRBV5-6 | TGTGCCAGCAGCTTTGGGCAGGGCACAGATACGCAGTATTTT | CASSFGQGTDTQYF
NA | TRBJ2-7 | NA | TRBV9 | TGTGCCAGCAGCGTAGGTCGAGCGGACCCCTACGAGCAGTACTTC | CASSVGRADPYEQYF